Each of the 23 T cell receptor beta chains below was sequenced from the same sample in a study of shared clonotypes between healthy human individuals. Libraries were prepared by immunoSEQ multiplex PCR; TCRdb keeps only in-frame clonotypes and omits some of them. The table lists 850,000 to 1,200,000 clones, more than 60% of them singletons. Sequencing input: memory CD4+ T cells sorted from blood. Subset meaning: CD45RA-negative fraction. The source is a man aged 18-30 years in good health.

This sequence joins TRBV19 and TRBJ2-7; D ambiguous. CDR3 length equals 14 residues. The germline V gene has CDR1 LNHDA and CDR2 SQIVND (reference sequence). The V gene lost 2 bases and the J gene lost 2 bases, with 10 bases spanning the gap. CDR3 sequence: CASSIQNPPYEQYF. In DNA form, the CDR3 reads TGTGCCAGTAGTATACAGAACCCCCCCTACGAGCAGTACTTC.

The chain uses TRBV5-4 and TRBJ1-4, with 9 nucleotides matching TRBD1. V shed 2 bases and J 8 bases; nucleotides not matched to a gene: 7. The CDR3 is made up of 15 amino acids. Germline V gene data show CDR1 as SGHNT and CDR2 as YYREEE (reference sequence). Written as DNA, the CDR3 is TGTGCCAGCAGCTTTCCCGGGACAGGGCCCGAAAAACTGTTTTTT. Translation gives CASSFPGTGPEKLFF.

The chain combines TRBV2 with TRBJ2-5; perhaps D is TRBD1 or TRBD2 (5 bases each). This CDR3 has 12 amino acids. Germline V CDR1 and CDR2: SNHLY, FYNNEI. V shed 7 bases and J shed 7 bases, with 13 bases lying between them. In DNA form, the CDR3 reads TGTGCCAGCACCTCAGGTGGGGGGACCCAGTACTTC. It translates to CASTSGGGTQYF.

The CDR3 reads CASSGGPNTEAFF. The CDR3 region has the DNA TGTGCCAGCAGCGGGGGCCCCAATACTGAAGCTTTCTTT. V is TRBV9 and J is TRBJ1-1; a possible D gene is TRBD1 (5 bases). V was pared by 3 bases and J by 5 bases, with 11 bases between. Germline V gene data show CDR1 as SGDLS and CDR2 as YYNGEE. The CDR3 is made up of 13 amino acids.

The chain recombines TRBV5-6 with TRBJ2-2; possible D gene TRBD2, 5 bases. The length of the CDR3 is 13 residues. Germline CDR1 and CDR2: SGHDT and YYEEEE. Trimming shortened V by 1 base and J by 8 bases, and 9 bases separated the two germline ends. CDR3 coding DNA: TGTGCCAGCAGCTTGCGACTAAATGGGGAGCTGTTTTTT. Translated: CASSLRLNGELFF.

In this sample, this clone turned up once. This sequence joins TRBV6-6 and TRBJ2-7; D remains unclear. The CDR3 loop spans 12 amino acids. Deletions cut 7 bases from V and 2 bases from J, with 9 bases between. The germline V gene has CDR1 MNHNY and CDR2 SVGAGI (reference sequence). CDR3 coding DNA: TGTGCCAGCATCGGAGCCCCCTACGAGCAGTACTTC. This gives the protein CASIGAPYEQYF.

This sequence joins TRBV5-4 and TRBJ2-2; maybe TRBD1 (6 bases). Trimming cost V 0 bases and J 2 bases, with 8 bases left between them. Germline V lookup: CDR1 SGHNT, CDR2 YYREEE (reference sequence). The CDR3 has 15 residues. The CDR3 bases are TGTGCCAGCAGCTTGGGGGGACAAAACACCGGGGAGCTGTTTTTT. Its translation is CASSLGGQNTGELFF.

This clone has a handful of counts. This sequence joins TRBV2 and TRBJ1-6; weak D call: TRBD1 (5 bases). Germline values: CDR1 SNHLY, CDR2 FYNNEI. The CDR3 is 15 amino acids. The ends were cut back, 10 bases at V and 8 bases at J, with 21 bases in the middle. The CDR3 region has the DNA TGTGCCACCCAAGGGACCCCGGTCAGGGATTCACCCCTCCACTTT. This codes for CATQGTPVRDSPLHF.

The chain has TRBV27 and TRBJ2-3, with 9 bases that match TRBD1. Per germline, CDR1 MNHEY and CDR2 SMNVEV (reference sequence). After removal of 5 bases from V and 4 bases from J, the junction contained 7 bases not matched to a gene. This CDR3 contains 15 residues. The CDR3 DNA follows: TGTGCCAGCAGTCCTCGGGACAGGGAATCAGATACGCAGTATTTT. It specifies CASSPRDRESDTQYF.

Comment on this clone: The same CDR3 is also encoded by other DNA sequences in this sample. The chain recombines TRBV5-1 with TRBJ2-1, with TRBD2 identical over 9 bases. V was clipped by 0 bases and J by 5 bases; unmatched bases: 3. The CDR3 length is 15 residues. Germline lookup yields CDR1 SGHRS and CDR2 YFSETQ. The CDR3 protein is CASSLGGGRDNEQFF. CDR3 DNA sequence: TGCGCCAGCAGCTTGGGTGGCGGGAGGGACAATGAGCAGTTCTTC.

In DNA, the CDR3 is TGTGCCTGGAGTTCTAAGAGAAACACCATATATTTT. Amino acid sequence: CAWSSKRNTIYF. The chain couples TRBV30 to TRBJ1-3; no clear D. V gave up 2 bases and J gave up 5 bases, with 7 bases separating them. Germline CDR1 and CDR2: GTSNPN and SVGIG (reference sequence). This CDR3 region has 12 residues.

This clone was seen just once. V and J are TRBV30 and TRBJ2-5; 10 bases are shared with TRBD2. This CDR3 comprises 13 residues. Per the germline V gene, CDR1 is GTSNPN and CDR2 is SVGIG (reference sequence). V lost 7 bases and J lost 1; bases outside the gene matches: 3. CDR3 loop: CAFSGGLQETQYF. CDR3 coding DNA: TGTGCCTTTAGCGGGGGGCTCCAAGAGACCCAGTACTTC.

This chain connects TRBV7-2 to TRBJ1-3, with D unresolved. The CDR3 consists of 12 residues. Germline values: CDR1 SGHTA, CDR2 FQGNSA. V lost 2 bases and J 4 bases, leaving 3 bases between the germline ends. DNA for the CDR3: TGTGCCAGCAGCTTACACGGAAACACCATATATTTT. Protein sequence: CASSLHGNTIYF.

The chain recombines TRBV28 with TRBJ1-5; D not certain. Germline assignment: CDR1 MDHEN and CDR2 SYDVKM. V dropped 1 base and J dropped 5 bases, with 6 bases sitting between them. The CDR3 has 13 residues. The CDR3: CASSLLGYQPQHF. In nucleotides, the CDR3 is TGTGCCAGCAGTTTATTGGGTTATCAGCCCCAGCATTTT.

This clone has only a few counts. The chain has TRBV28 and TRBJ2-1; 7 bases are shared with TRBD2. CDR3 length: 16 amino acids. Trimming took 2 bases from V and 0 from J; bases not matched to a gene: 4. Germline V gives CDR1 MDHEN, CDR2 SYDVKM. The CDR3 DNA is TGTGCCAGCAGTTTAGGGCGGGGGAGCTCCTACAATGAGCAGTTCTTC. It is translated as CASSLGRGSSYNEQFF.

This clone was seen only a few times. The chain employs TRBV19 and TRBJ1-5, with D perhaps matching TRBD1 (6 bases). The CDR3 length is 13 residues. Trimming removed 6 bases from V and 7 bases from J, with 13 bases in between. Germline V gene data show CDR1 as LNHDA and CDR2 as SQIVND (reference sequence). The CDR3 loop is CASRTTGFQPQHF. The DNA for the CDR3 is TGTGCCAGTAGGACTACAGGGTTCCAGCCCCAGCATTTT.

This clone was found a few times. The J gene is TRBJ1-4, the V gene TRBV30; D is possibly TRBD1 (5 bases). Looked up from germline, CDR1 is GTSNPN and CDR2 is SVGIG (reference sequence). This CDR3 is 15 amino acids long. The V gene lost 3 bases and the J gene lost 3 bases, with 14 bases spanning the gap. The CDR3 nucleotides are TGTGCCTGGAGACTCCTATCGGGGCCTAATGAAAAACTGTTTTTT. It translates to CAWRLLSGPNEKLFF.

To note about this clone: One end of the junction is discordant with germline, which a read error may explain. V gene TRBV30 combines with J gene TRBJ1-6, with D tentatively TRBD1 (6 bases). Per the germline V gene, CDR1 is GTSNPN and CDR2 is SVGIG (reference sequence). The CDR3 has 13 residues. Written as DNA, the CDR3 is TGTGCCCGGAGGGACACTCGTAATTCACCCCTCCACTTT. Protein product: CARRDTRNSPLHF. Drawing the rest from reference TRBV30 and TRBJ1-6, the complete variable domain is SQTIHQWPATLVQPVGSPLSLECTVEGTSNPNLYWYRQAAGRGLQLLFYSVGIGQISSEVPQNLSASRPQDRQFILSSKKLLLSDSGFYLCARRDTRNSPLHFGNGTRLTVT.

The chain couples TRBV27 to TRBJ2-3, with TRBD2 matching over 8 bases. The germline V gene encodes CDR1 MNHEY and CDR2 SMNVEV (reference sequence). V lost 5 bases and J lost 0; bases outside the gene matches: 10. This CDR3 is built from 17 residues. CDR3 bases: TGTGCCAGCAGTACAAAACTAGCGGCCTCTAGCACAGATACGCAGTATTTT. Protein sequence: CASSTKLAASSTDTQYF.

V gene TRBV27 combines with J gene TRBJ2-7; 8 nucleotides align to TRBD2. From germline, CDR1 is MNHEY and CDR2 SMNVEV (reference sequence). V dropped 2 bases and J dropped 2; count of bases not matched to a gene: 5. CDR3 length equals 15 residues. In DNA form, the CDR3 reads TGTGCCAGCAGTTTAACGGGGGGGCCTCCCTACGAGCAGTACTTC. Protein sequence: CASSLTGGPPYEQYF.

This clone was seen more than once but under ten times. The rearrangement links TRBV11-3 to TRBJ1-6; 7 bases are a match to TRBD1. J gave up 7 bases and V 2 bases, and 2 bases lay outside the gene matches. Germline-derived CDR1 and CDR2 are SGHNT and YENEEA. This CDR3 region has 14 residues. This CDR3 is CASSLRQGNSPLHF. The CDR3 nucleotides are TGTGCCAGCAGCTTAAGACAGGGAAATTCACCCCTCCACTTT.

The CDR3 loop is CASSLSGQGSYEQYF. CDR3 sequence (DNA): TGCGCCAGCAGCCTTTCGGGACAGGGCTCCTACGAGCAGTACTTC. This chain links TRBV5-1 with TRBJ2-7, with 9 positions matching TRBD1. V lost 4 bases and J lost 0; bases outside the gene matches: 5. Per germline, CDR1 SGHRS and CDR2 YFSETQ. The CDR3 covers 15 residues. Supplemented by reference TRBV5-1 and TRBJ2-7, the full variable domain reads KAGVTQTPRYLIKTRGQQVTLSCSPISGHRSVSWYQQTPGQGLQFLFEYFSETQRNKGNFPGRFSGRQFSNSRSEMNVSTLELGDSALYLCASSLSGQGSYEQYFGPGTRLTVT.

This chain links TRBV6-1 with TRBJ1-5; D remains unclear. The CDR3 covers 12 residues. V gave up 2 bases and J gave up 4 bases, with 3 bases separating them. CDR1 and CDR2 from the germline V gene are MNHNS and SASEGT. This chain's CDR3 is CASSELNQPQHF. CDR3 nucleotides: TGTGCCAGCAGTGAATTGAATCAGCCCCAGCATTTT.